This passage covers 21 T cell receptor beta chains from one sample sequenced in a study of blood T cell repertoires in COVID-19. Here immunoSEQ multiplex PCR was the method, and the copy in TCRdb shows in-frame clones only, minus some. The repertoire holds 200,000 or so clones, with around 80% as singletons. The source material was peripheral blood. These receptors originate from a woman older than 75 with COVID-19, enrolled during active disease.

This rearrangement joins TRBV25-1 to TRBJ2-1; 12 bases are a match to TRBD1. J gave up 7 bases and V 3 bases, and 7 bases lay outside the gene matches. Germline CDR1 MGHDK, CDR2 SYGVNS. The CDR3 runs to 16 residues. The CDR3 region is CASSDGGTGGNNEQFF. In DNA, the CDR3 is TGTGCCAGCAGTGATGGGGGGACAGGGGGCAATAATGAGCAGTTCTTC. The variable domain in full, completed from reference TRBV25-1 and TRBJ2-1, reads EADIYQTPRYLVIGTGKKITLECSQTMGHDKMYWYQQDPGMELHLIHYSYGVNSTEKGDLSSESTVSRIRTEHFPLTLESARPSHTSQYLCASSDGGTGGNNEQFFGPGTRLTVL.

The CDR3 DNA reads TGTGCCAGCAACCCTACGGAGGTCGGGGAGCTGTTTTTT. This gives the protein CASNPTEVGELFF. The chain couples TRBV7-2 to TRBJ2-2; tentative D call: TRBD2 (5 bases). The germline V and J ends were trimmed by 7 bases and 7 bases, with 13 bases remaining between them. In germline, CDR1 is SGHTA, CDR2 FQGNSA. The CDR3 sequence is 13 residues long.

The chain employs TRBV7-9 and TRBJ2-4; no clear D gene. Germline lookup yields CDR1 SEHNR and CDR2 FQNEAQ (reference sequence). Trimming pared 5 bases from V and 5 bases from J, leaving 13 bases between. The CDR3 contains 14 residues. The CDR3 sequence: CASSPHLRENIQYF. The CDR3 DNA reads TGTGCCAGCAGCCCACACCTTCGGGAAAACATTCAGTACTTC.

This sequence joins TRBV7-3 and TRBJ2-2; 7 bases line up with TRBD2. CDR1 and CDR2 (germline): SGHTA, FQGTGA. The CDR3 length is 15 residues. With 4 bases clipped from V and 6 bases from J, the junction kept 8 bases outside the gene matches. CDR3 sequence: CASSSRERGAGELFF. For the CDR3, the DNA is TGTGCCAGCAGCTCTCGGGAGCGGGGAGCCGGGGAGCTGTTTTTT.

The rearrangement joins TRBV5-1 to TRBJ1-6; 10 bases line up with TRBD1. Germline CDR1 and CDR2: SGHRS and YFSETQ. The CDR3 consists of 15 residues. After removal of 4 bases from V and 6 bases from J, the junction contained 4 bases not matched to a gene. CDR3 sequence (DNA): TGCGCCAGCAGCAAACGGACAGGGGGTAATTCACCCCTCCACTTT. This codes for CASSKRTGGNSPLHF.

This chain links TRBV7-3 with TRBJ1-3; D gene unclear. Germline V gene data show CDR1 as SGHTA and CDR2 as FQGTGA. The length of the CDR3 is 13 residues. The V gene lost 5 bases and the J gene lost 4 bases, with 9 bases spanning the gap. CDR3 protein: CASSPQSGNTIYF. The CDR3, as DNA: TGTGCCAGCAGCCCCCAATCCGGAAACACCATATATTTT.

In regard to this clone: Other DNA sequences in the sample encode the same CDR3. Here the CDR3 reads CASSLTGGTDTQYF. CDR3 coding DNA: TGTGCCAGCAGCCTTACTGGGGGGACCGATACGCAGTATTTT. V and J are TRBV7-3 and TRBJ2-3; a weak D match, TRBD2 (6 bases). Germline V lookup: CDR1 SGHTA, CDR2 FQGTGA. V gave up 5 bases and J gave up 6 bases, with 15 bases separating them. This CDR3 contains 14 residues.

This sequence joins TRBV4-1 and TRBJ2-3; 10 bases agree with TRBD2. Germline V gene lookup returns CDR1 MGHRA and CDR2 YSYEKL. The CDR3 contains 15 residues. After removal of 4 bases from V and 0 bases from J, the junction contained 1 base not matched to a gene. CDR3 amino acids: CASSRTSGSTDTQYF. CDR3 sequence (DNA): TGCGCCAGCAGCCGGACTAGCGGTAGCACAGATACGCAGTATTTT.

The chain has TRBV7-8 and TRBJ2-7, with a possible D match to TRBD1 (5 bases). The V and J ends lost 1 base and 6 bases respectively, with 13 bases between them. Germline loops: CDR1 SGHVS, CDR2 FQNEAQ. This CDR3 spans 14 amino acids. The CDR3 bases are TGTGCCAGCAGCTTAGGGGCAGGGCTCGGCGAGCAGTACGTC. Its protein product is CASSLGAGLGEQYV.

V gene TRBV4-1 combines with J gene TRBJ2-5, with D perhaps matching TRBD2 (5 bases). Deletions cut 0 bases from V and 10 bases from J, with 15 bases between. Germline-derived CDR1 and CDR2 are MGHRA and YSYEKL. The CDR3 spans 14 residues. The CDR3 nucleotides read TGCGCCAGCAGCCAAGATGGAGGCCGGGTCGGCCAGTACTTC. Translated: CASSQDGGRVGQYF.

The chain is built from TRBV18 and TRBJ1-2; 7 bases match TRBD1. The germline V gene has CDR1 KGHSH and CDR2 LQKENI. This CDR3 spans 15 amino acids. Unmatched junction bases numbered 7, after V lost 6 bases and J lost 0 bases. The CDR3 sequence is CASSLGQEANYGYTF. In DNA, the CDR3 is TGTGCCAGCTCGCTAGGACAGGAAGCTAACTATGGCTACACCTTC. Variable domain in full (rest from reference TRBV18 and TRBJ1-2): NAGVMQNPRHLVRRRGQEARLRCSPMKGHSHVYWYRQLPEEGLKFMVYLQKENIIDESGMPKERFSAEFPKEGPSILRIQQVVRGDSAAYFCASSLGQEANYGYTFGSGTRLTVV.

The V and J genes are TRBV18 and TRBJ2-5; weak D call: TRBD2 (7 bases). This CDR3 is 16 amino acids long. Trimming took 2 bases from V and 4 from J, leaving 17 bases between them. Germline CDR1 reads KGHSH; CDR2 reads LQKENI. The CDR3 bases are TGTGCCAGCTCACCAACACGGGGGGCCTTGCGAGAGACCCAGTACTTC. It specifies CASSPTRGALRETQYF.

Written as DNA, the CDR3 is TGTGCCAGAAGCTTGTGTCTAATGGCCAGGGGAGAGACCCAGTACTTC. Translating gives CARSLCLMARGETQYF. The chain carries TRBV5-3 and TRBJ2-5, with a possible D match to TRBD1 (6 bases). TRBV5-3 carries the ORF label, with uncertain function. This CDR3 comprises 16 residues. Deletions cut 1 base from V and 4 bases from J, with 17 bases between.

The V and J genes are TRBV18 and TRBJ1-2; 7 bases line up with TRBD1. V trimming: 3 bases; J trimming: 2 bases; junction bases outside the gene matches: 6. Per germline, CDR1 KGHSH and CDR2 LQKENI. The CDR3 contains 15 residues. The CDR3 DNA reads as TGTGCCAGCTCACCCCGGGACAGAATGAACTATGGCTACACCTTC. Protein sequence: CASSPRDRMNYGYTF.

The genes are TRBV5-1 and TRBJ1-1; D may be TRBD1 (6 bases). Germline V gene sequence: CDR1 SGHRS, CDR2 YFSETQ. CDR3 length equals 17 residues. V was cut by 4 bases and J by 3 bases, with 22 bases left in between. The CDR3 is CASSPSLAPGVDTEAFF. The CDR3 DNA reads TGCGCCAGCAGCCCCTCTTTAGCTCCAGGGGTCGACACTGAAGCTTTCTTT.

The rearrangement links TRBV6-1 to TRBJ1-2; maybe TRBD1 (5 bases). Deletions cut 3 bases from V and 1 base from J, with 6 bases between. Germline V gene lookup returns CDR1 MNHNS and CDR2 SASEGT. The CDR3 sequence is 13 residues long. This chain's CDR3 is CASSETVNYGYTF. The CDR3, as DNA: TGTGCCAGCAGTGAGACAGTTAACTATGGCTACACCTTC.

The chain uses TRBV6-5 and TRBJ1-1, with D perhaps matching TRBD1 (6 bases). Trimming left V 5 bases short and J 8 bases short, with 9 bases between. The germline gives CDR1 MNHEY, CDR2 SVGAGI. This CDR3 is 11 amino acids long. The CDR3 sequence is CASSRQGEAFF. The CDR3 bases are TGTGCCAGCAGTCGTCAGGGGGAAGCTTTCTTT.

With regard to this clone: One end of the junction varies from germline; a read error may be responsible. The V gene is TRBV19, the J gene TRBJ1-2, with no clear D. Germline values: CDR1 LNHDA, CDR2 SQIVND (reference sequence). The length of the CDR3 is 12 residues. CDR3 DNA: TGTGCCAGTAGTATTACGGACTACGGCTACACCTTC. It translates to CASSITDYGYTF. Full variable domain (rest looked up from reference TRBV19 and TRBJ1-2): DGGITQSPKYLFRKEGQNVTLSCEQNLNHDAMYWYRQDPGQGLRLIYYSQIVNDFQKGDIAEGYSVSREKKESFPLTVTSAQKNPTAFYLCASSITDYGYTFGSGTRLTVV.

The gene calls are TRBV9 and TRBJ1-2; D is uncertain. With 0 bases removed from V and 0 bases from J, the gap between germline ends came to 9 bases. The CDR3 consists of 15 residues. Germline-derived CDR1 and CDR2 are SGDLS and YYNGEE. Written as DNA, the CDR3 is TGTGCCAGCAGCGTAGAGAGTTTACCTAACTATGGCTACACCTTC. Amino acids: CASSVESLPNYGYTF.

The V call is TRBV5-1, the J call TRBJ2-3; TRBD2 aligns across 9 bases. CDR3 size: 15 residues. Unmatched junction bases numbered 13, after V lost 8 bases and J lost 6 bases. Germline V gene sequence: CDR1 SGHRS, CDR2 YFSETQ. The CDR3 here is CASLLGLARSDTQYF. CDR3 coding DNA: TGCGCCAGTCTGCTAGGACTAGCGAGGTCGGATACGCAGTATTTT.

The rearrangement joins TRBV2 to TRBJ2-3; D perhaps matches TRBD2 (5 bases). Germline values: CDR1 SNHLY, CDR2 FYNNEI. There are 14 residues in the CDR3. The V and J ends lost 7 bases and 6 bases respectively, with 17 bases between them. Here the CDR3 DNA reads TGTGCCAGCACTTCTAACCTTCCGGGGGATACGCAGTATTTT. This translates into CASTSNLPGDTQYF.